The sequence of this T cell receptor (beta chain) was determined in a study of tumor-infiltrating lymphocytes in primary liver carcinoma. Overall study results and limits: The difference in top-250-clone fraction between tumors and blood was significant, favoring tumors (p = 0.039).

TCR beta cDNA came from around 500 ng total RNA, primed with a constant-region primer. Generation of the TCR beta libraries relied on three nested multiplex PCR rounds using slightly modified ARM-PCR. The opening two PCR rounds, around 9 cycles each, paired TRBV1-TRBV30 forward primers with a C-beta reverse primer. TCRdb called the multiplex PCR reads again in MiXCR, with one record for every CDR3 protein. The sample carries 300,000 to 350,000 distinct CDR3 sequences, less than 70% recorded once. This clonotype was picked up a small number of times. Its antigen is not identified. Unsorted whole blood yielded blood RNA, and germline DNA was extracted as well. V gave up 5 bases and J gave up 7 bases; unmatched junction bases: 9. The CDR3 runs 15 residues. CDR1 is KGHDR and CDR2 is SFDVKD in the germline V gene.

The sequenced material came from peripheral blood. V and J are TRBV24-1 and TRBJ2-1; TRBD2 aligns across 8 bases. This clonotype originated in a man aged 35 to 55 with primary liver carcinoma and hepatitis B virus infection. CDR3 protein: CATSGQAGDGNEQFF. The CDR3 nucleotides read TGTGCCACCAGTGGCCAAGCGGGAGATGGAAATGAGCAGTTCTTC.